This TCR beta chain was captured in a study of T cell responses to AZD1222 COVID-19 vaccine. For this clone: No antigen is known for it.

TCRdb keeps only in-frame clones here, not all; method: immunoSEQ multiplex PCR. The sample records around 120,000 clones, about 87% being singletons. Notes on the study in general: The span of vaccine-associated CD4 TCRs extended across spike, with dominance at 160-218 and 743-854.

V was pared by 1 base and J by 0 bases, with 8 bases of the junction left unmatched. CDR1 and CDR2 (germline): GTSNPN, SVGIG (reference sequence). This CDR3 is built from 17 residues. The chain recombines TRBV30 with TRBJ1-1; 10 positions match TRBD1. This sequence originates from an adult in good health. The source was peripheral blood, collected on day 0 of AZD1222 vaccination. DNA for the CDR3: TGTGCCTGGAGTGCCGACAGGGGGCGGATCATGAACACTGAAGCTTTCTTT. Translating it yields CAWSADRGRIMNTEAFF.